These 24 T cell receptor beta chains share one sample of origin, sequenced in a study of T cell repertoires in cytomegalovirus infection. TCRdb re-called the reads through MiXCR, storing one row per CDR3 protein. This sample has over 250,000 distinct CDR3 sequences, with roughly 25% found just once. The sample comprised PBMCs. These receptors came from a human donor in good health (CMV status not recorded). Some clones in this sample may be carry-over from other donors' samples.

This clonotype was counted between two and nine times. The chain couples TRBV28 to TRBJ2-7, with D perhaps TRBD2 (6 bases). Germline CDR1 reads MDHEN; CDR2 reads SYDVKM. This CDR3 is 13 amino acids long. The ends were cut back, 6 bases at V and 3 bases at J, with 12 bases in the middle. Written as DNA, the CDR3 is TGTGCCAGCAGCGTGGGGGGACTCTACGAGCAGTACTTC. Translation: CASSVGGLYEQYF.

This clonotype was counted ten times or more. The CDR3 nucleotides are TGTGCCAGCAGCTTTGTCCTTGGGCAGGGGACCCAGTACTTC. Its protein product is CASSFVLGQGTQYF. The J gene is TRBJ2-5, the V gene TRBV7-9; D may be TRBD1 (5 bases). Trimming cost V 3 bases and J 7 bases, with 15 bases left between them. CDR1 SEHNR and CDR2 FQNEAQ come from the germline V gene (reference sequence). The CDR3 has 14 residues.

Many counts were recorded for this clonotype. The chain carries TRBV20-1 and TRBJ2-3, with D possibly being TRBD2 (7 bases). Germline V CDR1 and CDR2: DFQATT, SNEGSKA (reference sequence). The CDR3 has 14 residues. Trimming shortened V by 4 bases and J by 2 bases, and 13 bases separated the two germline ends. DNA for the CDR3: TGCAGTGCTAAGGTGGGGGGGCCCACAGATACGCAGTATTTT. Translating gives CSAKVGGPTDTQYF.

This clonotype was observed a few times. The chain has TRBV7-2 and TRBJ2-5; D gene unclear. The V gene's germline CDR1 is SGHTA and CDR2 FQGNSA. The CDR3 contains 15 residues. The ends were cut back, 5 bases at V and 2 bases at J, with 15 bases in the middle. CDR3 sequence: CASSPQRGFQETQYF. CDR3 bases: TGTGCCAGCAGCCCCCAGAGAGGTTTTCAAGAGACCCAGTACTTC. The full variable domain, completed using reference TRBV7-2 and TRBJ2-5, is GAGVSQSPSNKVTEKGKDVELRCDPISGHTALYWYRQSLGQGLEFLIYFQGNSAPDKSGLPSDRFSAERTGGSVSTLTIQRTQQEDSAVYLCASSPQRGFQETQYFGPGTRLLVL.

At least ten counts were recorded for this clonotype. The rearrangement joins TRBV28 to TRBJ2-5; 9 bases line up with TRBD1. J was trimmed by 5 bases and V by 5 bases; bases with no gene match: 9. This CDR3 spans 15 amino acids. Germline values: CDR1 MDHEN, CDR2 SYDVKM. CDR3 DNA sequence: TGTGCCAGCAGTGGCCCGAGGACAGGGGAGGAGACCCAGTACTTC. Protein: CASSGPRTGEETQYF. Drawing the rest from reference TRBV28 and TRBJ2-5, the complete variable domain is DVKVTQSSRYLVKRTGEKVFLECVQDMDHENMFWYRQDPGLGLRLIYFSYDVKMKEKGDIPEGYSVSREKKERFSLILESASTNQTSMYLCASSGPRTGEETQYFGPGTRLLVL.

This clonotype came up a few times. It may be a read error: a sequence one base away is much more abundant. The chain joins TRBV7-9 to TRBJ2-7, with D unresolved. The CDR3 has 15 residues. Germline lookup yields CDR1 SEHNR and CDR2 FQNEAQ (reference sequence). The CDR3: CANSLSFIVRYEQYF. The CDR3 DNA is TGTGCCAACAGCTTATCTTTCATCGTGAGATACGAGCAGTACTTC.

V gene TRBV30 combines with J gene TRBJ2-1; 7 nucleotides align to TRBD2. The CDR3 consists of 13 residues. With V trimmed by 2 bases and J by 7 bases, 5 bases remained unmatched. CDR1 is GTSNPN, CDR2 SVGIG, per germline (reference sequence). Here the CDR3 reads CAWSKGLSNEQFF. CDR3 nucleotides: TGTGCCTGGAGTAAGGGACTATCTAATGAGCAGTTCTTC.

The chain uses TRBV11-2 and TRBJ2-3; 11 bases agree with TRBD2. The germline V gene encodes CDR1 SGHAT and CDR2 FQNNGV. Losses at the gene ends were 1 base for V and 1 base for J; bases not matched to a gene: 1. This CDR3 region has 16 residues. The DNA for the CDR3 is TGTGCCAGCAGCTTAGGGGGACTAGCGGGCACAGATACGCAGTATTTT. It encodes CASSLGGLAGTDTQYF.

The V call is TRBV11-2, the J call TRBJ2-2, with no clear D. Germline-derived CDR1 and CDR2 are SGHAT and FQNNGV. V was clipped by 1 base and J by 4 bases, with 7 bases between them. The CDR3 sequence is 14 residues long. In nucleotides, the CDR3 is TGTGCCAGCAGCTTAGGCTTTCCCACCGGGGAGCTGTTTTTT. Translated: CASSLGFPTGELFF.

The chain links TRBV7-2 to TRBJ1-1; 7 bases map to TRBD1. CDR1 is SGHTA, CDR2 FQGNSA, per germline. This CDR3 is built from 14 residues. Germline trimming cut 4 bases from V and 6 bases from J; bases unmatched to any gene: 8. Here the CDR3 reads CASSSGQWGSEAFF. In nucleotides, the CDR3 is TGTGCCAGCAGCTCGGGACAGTGGGGGTCTGAAGCTTTCTTT. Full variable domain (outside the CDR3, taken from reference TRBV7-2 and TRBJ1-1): GAGVSQSPSNKVTEKGKDVELRCDPISGHTALYWYRQSLGQGLEFLIYFQGNSAPDKSGLPSDRFSAERTGGSVSTLTIQRTQQEDSAVYLCASSSGQWGSEAFFGQGTRLTVV.

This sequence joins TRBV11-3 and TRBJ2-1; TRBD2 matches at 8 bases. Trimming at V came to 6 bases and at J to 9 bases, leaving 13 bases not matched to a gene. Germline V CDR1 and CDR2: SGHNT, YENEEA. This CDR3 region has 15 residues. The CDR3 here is CASSSLGGGMGEQFF. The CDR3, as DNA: TGTGCCAGCAGTTCTCTGGGCGGGGGGATGGGTGAGCAGTTCTTC.

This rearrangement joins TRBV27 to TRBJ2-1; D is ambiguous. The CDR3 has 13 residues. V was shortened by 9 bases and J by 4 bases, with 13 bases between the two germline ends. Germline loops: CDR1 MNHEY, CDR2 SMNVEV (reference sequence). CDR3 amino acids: CARRRVPYNEQFF. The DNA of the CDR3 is TGTGCCAGGCGACGGGTACCTTACAATGAGCAGTTCTTC.

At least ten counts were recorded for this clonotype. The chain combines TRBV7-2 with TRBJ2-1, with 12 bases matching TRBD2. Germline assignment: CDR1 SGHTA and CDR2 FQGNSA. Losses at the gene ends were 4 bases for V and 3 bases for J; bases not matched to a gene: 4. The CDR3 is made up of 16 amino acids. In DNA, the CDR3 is TGTGCCAGCAGCTCCCTGACTAGCGGGGGCTACAATGAGCAGTTCTTC. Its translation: CASSSLTSGGYNEQFF.

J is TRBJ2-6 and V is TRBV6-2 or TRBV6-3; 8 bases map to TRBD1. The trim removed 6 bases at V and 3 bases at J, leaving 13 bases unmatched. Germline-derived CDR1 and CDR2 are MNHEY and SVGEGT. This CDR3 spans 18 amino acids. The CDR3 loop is CASRDGGRGHSGANVLTF. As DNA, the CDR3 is TGTGCCAGCAGGGACGGAGGCAGGGGGCATAGTGGGGCCAACGTCCTGACTTTC.

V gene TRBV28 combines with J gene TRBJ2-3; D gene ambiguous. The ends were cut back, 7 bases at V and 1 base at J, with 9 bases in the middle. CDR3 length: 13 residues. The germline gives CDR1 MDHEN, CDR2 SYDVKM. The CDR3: CASTDTRTDTQYF. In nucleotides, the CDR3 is TGTGCCAGCACAGACACCCGCACAGATACGCAGTATTTT.

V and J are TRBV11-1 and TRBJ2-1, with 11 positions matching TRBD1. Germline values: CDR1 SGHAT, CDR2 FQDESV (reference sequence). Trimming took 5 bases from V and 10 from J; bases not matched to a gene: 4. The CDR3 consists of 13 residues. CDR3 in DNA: TGTGCCAGCAGCGCCGGGACAGGGGGGGAGCAGTTCTTC. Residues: CASSAGTGGEQFF.

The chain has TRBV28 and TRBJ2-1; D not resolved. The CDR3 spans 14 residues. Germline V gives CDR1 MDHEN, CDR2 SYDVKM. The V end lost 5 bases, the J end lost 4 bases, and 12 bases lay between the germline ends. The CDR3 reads CASSPPGGYNEQFF. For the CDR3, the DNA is TGTGCCAGCAGTCCACCTGGTGGTTACAATGAGCAGTTCTTC.

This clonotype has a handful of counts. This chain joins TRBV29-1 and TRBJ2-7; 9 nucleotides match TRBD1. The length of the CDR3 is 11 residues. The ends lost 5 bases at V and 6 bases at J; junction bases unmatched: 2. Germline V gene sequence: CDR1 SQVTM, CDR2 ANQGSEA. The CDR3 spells CSVRDRAEQYF. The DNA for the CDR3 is TGCAGCGTTCGGGACAGGGCCGAGCAGTACTTC.

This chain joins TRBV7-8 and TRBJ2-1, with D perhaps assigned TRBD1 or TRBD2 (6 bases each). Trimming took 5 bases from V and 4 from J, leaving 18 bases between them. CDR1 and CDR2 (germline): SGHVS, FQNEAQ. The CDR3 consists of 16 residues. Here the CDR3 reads CASSEGGLADYNEQFF. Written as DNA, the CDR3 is TGTGCCAGCAGCGAAGGGGGGTTGGCGGATTACAATGAGCAGTTCTTC.

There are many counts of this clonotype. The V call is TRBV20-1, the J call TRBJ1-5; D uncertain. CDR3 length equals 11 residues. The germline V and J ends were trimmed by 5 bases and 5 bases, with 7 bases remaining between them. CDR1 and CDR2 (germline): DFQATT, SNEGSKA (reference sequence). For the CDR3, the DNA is TGCAGTGCTGTCCTCGATCAGCCCCAGCATTTT. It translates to CSAVLDQPQHF.

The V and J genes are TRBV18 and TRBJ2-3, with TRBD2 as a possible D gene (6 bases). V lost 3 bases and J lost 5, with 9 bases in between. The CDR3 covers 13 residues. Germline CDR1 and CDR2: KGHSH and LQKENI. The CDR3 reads CASSPAGLDTQYF. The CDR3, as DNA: TGTGCCAGCTCACCGGCGGGATTAGATACGCAGTATTTT. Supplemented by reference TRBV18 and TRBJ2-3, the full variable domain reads NAGVMQNPRHLVRRRGQEARLRCSPMKGHSHVYWYRQLPEEGLKFMVYLQKENIIDESGMPKERFSAEFPKEGPSILRIQQVVRGDSAAYFCASSPAGLDTQYFGPGTRLTVL.

The CDR3 DNA reads as TGTGCCATCAGTAGGGATAAGGGAGGAACAGATACGCAGTATTTT. Translated, it gives CAISRDKGGTDTQYF. This sequence joins TRBV10-3 and TRBJ2-3, with D possibly being TRBD2 (6 bases). Per germline, CDR1 ENHRY and CDR2 SYGVKD. CDR3 length: 15 amino acids. V was cut by 5 bases and J by 3 bases, with 15 bases left in between.

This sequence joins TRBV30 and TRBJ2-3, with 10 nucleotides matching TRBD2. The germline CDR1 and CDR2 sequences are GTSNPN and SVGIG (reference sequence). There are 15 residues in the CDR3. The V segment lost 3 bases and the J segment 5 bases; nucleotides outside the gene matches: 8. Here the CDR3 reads CAWRSSSGGRDTQYF. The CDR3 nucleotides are TGTGCCTGGAGATCGTCTAGCGGGGGTCGAGATACGCAGTATTTT.

The CDR3 DNA follows: TGTGCCAGCAGCTTGGGGGCACCGAACACCGGGGAGCTGTTTTTT. Amino acids: CASSLGAPNTGELFF. The J gene is TRBJ2-2, the V gene TRBV5-4; the D is unclear. CDR3 length: 15 residues. Germline loops: CDR1 SGHNT, CDR2 YYREEE (reference sequence). The germline V and J ends were trimmed by 0 bases and 0 bases, with 6 bases remaining between them.